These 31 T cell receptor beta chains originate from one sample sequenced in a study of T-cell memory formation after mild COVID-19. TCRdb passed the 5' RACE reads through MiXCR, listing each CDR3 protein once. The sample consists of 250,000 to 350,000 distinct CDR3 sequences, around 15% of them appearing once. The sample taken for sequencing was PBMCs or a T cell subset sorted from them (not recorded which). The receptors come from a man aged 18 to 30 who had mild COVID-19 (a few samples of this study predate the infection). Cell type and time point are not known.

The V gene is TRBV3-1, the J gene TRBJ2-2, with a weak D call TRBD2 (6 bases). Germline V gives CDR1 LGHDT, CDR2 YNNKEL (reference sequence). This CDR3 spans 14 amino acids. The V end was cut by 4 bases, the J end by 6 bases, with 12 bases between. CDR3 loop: CASSPMGGPGELFF. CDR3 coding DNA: TGTGCCAGCAGCCCTATGGGAGGTCCCGGGGAGCTGTTTTTT.

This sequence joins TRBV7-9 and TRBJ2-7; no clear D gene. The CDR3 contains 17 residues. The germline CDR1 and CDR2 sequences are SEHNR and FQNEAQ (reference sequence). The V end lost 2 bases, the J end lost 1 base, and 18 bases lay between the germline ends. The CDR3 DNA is TGTGCCAGCAGCTTATCACGAACCGGGCCGGAGTCCTACGAGCAGTACTTC. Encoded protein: CASSLSRTGPESYEQYF.

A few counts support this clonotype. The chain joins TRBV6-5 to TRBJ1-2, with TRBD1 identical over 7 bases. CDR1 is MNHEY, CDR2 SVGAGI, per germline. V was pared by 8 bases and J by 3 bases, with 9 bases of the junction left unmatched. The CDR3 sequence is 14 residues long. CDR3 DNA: TGTGCCAGCCAACCCGGGACAGCCGACTATGGCTACACCTTC. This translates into CASQPGTADYGYTF.

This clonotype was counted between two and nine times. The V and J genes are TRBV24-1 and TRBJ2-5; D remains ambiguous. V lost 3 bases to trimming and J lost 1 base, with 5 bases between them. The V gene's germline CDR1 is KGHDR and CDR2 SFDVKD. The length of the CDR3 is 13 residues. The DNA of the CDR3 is TGTGCCACCAGTGATAACTTCCAAGAGACCCAGTACTTC. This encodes CATSDNFQETQYF.

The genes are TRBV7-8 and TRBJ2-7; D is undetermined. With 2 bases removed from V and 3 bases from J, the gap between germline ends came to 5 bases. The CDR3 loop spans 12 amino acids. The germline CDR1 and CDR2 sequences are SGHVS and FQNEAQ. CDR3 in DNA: TGTGCCAGCAGCTTAAGTGTCTACGAGCAGTACGTC. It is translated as CASSLSVYEQYV.

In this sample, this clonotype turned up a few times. CDR3 bases: TGCAGTGCCAGCGGAGGTGGAGGGCCCCAGCATTTT. Its translation is CSASGGGGPQHF. V gene TRBV20-1 combines with J gene TRBJ1-5; D call uncertain. This CDR3 spans 12 amino acids. Germline loops: CDR1 DFQATT, CDR2 SNEGSKA (reference sequence). The germline V and J ends were trimmed by 6 bases and 9 bases, with 15 bases remaining between them.

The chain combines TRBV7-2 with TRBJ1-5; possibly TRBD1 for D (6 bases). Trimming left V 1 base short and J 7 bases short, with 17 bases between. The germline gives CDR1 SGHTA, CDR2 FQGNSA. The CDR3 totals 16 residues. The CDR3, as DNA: TGTGCCAGCAGCTTAGACCCCGGGGGGGCGCGGCAGCCCCAGCATTTT. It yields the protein CASSLDPGGARQPQHF.

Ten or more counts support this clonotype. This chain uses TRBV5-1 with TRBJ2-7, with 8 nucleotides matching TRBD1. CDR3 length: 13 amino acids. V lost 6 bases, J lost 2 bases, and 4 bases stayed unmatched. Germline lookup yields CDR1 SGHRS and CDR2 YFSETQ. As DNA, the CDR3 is TGCGCCAGCACAGACAGGGGTGCCTACGAGCAGTACTTC. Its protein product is CASTDRGAYEQYF.

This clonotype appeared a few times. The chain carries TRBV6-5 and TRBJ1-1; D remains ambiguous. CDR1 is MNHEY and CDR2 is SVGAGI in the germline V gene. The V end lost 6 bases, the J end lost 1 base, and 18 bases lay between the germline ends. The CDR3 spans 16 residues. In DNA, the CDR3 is TGTGCCAGCAGCCTGGGTTGGTACGGAGAGAACACTGAAGCTTTCTTT. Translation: CASSLGWYGENTEAFF.

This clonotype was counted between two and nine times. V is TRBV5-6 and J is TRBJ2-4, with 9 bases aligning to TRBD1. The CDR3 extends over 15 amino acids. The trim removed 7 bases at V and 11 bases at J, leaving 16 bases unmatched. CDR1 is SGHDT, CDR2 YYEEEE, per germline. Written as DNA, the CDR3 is TGTGCCAGCCCCCGGACAGGGGCGGATAAACATTTTCAGTACTTC. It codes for CASPRTGADKHFQYF.

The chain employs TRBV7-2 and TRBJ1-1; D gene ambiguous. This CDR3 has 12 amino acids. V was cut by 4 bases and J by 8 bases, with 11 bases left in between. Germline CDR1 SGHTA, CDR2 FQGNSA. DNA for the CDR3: TGTGCCAGCAGCTCGCCCGAGCCCGAAGCTTTCTTT. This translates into CASSSPEPEAFF. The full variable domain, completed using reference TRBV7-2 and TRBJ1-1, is GAGVSQSPSNKVTEKGKDVELRCDPISGHTALYWYRQSLGQGLEFLIYFQGNSAPDKSGLPSDRFSAERTGGSVSTLTIQRTQQEDSAVYLCASSSPEPEAFFGQGTRLTVV.

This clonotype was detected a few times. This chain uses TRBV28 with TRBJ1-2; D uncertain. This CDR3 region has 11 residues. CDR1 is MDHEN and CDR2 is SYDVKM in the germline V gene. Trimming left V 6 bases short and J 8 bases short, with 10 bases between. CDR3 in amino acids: CASSRIEGYTF. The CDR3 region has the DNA TGTGCCAGCAGCCGCATCGAGGGCTACACCTTC.

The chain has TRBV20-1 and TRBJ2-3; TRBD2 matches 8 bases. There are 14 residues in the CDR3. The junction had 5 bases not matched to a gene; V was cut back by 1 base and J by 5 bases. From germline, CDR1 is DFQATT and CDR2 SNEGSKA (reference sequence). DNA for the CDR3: TGCAGTGCTAGAGCGGGGGGGCCAATAGATACGCAGTATTTT. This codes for CSARAGGPIDTQYF.

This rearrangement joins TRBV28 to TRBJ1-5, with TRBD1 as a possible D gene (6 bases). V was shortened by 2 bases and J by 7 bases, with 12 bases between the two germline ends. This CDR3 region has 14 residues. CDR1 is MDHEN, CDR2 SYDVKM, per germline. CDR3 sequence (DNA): TGTGCCAGCAGTTTAATCCAGGGGTACCAGCCCCAGCATTTT. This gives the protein CASSLIQGYQPQHF.

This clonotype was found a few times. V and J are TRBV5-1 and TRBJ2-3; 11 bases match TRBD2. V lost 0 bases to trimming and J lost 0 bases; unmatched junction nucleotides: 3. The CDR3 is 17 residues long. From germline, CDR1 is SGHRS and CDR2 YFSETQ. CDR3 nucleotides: TGCGCCAGCAGCTTGGGGCGACTAGCGGGGAGCACAGATACGCAGTATTTT. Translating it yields CASSLGRLAGSTDTQYF.

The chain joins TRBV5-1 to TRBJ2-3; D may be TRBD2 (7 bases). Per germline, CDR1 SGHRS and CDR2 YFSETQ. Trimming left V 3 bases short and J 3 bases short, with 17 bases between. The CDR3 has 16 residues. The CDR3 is CASSSRGGARTDTQYF. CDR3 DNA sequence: TGCGCCAGCAGCTCCCGAGGGGGGGCCCGGACAGATACGCAGTATTTT.

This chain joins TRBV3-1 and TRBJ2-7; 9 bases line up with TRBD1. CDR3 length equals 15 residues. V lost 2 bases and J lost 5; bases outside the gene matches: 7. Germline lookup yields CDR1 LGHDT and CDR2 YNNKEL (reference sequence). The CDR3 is CASSQMPDRGNEQYF. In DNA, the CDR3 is TGTGCCAGCAGCCAAATGCCGGACAGGGGCAACGAGCAGTACTTC.

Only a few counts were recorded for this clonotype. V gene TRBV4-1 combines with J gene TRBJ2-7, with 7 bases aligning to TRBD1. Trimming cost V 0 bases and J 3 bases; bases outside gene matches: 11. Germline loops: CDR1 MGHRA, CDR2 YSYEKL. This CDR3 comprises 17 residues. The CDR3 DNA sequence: TGCGCCAGCAGCCAAGAGTCCCCCGATCAGGGGGACTACGAGCAGTACTTC. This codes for CASSQESPDQGDYEQYF.

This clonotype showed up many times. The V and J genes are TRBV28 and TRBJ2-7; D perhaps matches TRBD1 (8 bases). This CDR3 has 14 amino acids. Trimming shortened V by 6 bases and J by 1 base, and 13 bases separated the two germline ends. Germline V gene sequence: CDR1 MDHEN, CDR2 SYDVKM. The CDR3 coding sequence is TGTGCCAGCAGACAGGGGGGGACATCCTACGAGCAGTACGTC. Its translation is CASRQGGTSYEQYV.

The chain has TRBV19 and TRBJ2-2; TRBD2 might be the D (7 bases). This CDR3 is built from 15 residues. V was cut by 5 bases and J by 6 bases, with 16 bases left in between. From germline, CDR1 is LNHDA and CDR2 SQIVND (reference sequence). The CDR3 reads CASSPVPGGSGELFF. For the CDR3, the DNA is TGTGCCAGTAGTCCTGTCCCGGGGGGCTCCGGGGAGCTGTTTTTT.

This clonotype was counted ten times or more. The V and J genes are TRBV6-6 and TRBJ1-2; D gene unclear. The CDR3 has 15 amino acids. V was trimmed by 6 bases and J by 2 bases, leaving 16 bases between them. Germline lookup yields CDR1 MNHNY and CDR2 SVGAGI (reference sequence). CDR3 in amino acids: CASRRLFEENYGYTF. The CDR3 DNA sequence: TGTGCCAGCAGGCGGCTTTTCGAGGAAAACTATGGCTACACCTTC.

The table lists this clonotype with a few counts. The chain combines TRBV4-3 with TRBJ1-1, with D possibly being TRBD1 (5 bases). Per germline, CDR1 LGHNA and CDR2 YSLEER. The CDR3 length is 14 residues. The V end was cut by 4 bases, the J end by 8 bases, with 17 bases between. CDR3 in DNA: TGCGCCAGCAGCCGACTTGGACAAGGGAAAGAAGCTTTCTTT. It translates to CASSRLGQGKEAFF.

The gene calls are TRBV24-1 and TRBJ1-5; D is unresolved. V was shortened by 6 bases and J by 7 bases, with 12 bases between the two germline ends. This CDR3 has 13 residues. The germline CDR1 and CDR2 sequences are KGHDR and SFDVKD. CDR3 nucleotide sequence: TGTGCCACCAGTTCTTTAGCTGGCCAGCCCCAGCATTTT. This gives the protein CATSSLAGQPQHF.

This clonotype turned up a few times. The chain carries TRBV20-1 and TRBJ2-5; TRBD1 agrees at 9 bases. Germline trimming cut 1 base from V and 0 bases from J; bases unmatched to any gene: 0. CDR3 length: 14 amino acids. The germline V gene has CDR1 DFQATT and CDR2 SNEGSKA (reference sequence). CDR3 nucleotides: TGCAGTGCTAGAGGACAGGGGGACCAAGAGACCCAGTACTTC. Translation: CSARGQGDQETQYF.

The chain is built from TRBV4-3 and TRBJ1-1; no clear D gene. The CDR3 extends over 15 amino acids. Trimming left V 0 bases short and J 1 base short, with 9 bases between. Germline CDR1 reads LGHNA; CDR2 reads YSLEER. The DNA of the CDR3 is TGCGCCAGCAGCCAAGATTGGATTTGGAACACTGAAGCTTTCTTT. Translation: CASSQDWIWNTEAFF.

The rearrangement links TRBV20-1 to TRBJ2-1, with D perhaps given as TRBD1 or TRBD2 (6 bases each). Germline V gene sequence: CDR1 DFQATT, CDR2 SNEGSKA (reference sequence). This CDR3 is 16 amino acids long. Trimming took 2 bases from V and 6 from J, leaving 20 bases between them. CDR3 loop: CSARLGSGARANEQFF. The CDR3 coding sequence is TGCAGTGCTAGACTTGGTTCGGGGGCCCGGGCCAATGAGCAGTTCTTC.

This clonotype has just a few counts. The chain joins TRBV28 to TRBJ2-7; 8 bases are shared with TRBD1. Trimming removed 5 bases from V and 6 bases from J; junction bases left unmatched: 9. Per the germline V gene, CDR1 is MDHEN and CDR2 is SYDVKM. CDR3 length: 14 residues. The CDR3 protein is CASSPGQGASEQYV. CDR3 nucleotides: TGTGCCAGCAGTCCCGGTCAGGGGGCTTCCGAGCAGTACGTC.

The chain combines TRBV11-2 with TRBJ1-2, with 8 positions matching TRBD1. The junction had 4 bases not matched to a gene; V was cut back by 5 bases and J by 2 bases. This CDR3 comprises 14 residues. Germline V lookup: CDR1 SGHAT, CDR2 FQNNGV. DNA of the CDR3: TGTGCCAGCAGCGGCAGGGGGCGAAACTATGGCTACACCTTC. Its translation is CASSGRGRNYGYTF.

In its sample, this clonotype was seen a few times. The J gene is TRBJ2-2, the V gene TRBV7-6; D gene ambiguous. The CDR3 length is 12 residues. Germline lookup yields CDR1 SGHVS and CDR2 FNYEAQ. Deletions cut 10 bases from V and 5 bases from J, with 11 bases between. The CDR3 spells CAIHYDTGELFF. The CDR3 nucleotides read TGTGCCATCCACTACGATACCGGGGAGCTGTTTTTT.

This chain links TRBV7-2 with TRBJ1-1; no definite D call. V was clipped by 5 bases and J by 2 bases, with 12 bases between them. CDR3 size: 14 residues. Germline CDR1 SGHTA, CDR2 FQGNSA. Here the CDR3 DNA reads TGTGCCAGCAGCGTCTCCACTCACAACACTGAAGCTTTCTTT. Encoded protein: CASSVSTHNTEAFF.

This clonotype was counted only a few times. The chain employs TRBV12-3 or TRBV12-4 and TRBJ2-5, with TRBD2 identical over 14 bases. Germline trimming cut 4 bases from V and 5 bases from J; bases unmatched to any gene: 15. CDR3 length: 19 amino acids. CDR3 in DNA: TGTGCCAGCAGTTCCGGGACTAGCGGGGGCCAACCCCTGGGGGAGACCCAGTACTTC. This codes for CASSSGTSGGQPLGETQYF.